Presented here are 18 T cell receptor beta chains from one specimen sequenced in a study of blood T cell repertoires in COVID-19. The repertoire was sequenced with immunoSEQ multiplex PCR; TCRdb's copy has only in-frame clones and lacks some. The sample carries roughly 300,000 clones, 86% recorded once. The material sequenced was PBMCs or T cells enriched from blood (not recorded which). These receptor sequences come from a man under 40 who had recovered from COVID-19.

The chain employs TRBV19 and TRBJ1-4; D gene unclear. Trimming shortened V by 9 bases and J by 7 bases, and 6 bases separated the two germline ends. This CDR3 has 10 residues. Germline CDR1 reads LNHDA; CDR2 reads SQIVND (reference sequence). DNA for the CDR3: TGTGCCAGCGCGGGTGAAAAACTGTTTTTT. Protein: CASAGEKLFF.

This chain joins TRBV6-5 and TRBJ1-1; D is uncertain. CDR3 length equals 15 residues. Trimming stripped 0 bases from V and 5 bases from J, with 13 bases between. Germline CDR1 MNHEY, CDR2 SVGAGI. Here the CDR3 DNA reads TGTGCCAGCAGTTACTCGATCACCGGAGGGACTGAAGCTTTCTTT. Translated: CASSYSITGGTEAFF.

This clone was found once. The CDR3, as DNA: TGTGCCACCAGTGATACCCCCCAGGGGAGGGGAGAGACCCAGTACTTC. This encodes CATSDTPQGRGETQYF. The V and J genes are TRBV24-1 and TRBJ2-5; D perhaps matches TRBD2 (7 bases). The V end was cut by 3 bases, the J end by 4 bases, with 17 bases between. The CDR3 runs to 16 residues. Germline CDR1 and CDR2: KGHDR and SFDVKD.

The rearrangement joins TRBV2 to TRBJ2-3, with 11 bases matching TRBD2. Losses at the gene ends were 6 bases for V and 6 bases for J; bases not matched to a gene: 8. The length of the CDR3 is 15 residues. Looked up from germline, CDR1 is SNHLY and CDR2 is FYNNEI. Here the CDR3 DNA reads TGTGCCAGCAGCCTTAGCGGGGGGGCCTCCGATACGCAGTATTTT. The encoded protein is CASSLSGGASDTQYF.

V gene TRBV11-2 combines with J gene TRBJ2-7; perhaps TRBD2 as D (5 bases). Germline V lookup: CDR1 SGHAT, CDR2 FQNNGV. This CDR3 has 15 amino acids. The V end lost 5 bases, the J end lost 6 bases, and 20 bases lay between the germline ends. CDR3 sequence reads: CASSASYAGHFEQYF. CDR3 bases: TGTGCCAGCAGCGCGTCCTACGCGGGCCATTTCGAGCAGTACTTC.

J is TRBJ2-5 and V is TRBV11-2; the match to TRBD1 covers 10 bases. This CDR3 spans 15 amino acids. Per the germline V gene, CDR1 is SGHAT and CDR2 is FQNNGV. V lost 6 bases and J lost 4; bases outside the gene matches: 8. The CDR3 loop reads CASRRPGQGLETQYF. DNA for the CDR3: TGTGCCAGCAGGAGACCGGGACAGGGGCTAGAGACCCAGTACTTC.

The CDR3 sequence is CASSPTGGAGQYF. As DNA, the CDR3 is TGTGCCAGCAGCCCGACCGGAGGGGCAGGGCAGTACTTC. The chain is built from TRBV7-9 and TRBJ2-7; maybe TRBD2 (6 bases). The CDR3 runs to 13 residues. V gave up 5 bases and J gave up 9 bases, with 17 bases separating them. CDR1 is SEHNR, CDR2 FQNEAQ, per germline (reference sequence).

There are a few counts of this clone. The chain recombines TRBV19 with TRBJ1-2; 7 bases fit TRBD1. The CDR3 loop spans 15 amino acids. Germline V CDR1 and CDR2: LNHDA, SQIVND (reference sequence). Trimming at V came to 5 bases and at J to 8 bases, leaving 14 bases not matched to a gene. The CDR3 DNA reads as TGTGCCAGTAGTCCCACCCCTGACAGGGTAGGAGGCTACACCTTC. As protein: CASSPTPDRVGGYTF.

The rearrangement links TRBV20-1 to TRBJ2-1; a possible D gene is TRBD1 (6 bases). This CDR3 is built from 11 residues. In germline, CDR1 is DFQATT, CDR2 SNEGSKA (reference sequence). V was shortened by 6 bases and J by 6 bases, with 9 bases between the two germline ends. The CDR3 DNA reads as TGCAGTGCACAGGGTGGCAATGAGCAGTTCTTC. It yields the protein CSAQGGNEQFF.

This chain connects TRBV27 to TRBJ1-5, with 9 bases lining up with TRBD1. This CDR3 has 16 amino acids. The junction had 7 bases not matched to a gene; V was cut back by 7 bases and J by 0 bases. CDR1 and CDR2 (germline): MNHEY, SMNVEV (reference sequence). The CDR3 here is CASKDRQGVSNQPQHF. The CDR3 nucleotides read TGTGCCAGCAAAGACCGACAGGGGGTTAGCAATCAGCCCCAGCATTTT.

The sample holds a few counts of this clone. V and J are TRBV10-1 and TRBJ2-5; D perhaps matches TRBD2 (5 bases). V was shortened by 8 bases and J by 3 bases, with 19 bases between the two germline ends. The CDR3 is made up of 15 amino acids. Looked up from germline, CDR1 is WNHNN and CDR2 is SYGVQD (reference sequence). In DNA, the CDR3 is TGCGCCAGCTCCCGAAACATGGCGGGTGAAGAGACCCAGTACTTC. It translates to CASSRNMAGEETQYF.

This sequence joins TRBV2 and TRBJ2-1; TRBD2 might be the D (6 bases). The V and J ends lost 4 bases and 9 bases respectively, with 19 bases between them. In germline, CDR1 is SNHLY, CDR2 FYNNEI. The CDR3 spans 15 residues. CDR3: CASSGPTTSSREQFF. In DNA form, the CDR3 reads TGTGCCAGCAGTGGCCCTACCACTAGCTCCCGTGAGCAGTTCTTC.

The chain combines TRBV6-5 with TRBJ1-1; no firm D call. The CDR3 covers 14 residues. Germline CDR1 reads MNHEY; CDR2 reads SVGAGI. V was clipped by 0 bases and J by 3 bases, with 8 bases between them. The CDR3 is CASSYSRSYTEAFF. For the CDR3, the DNA is TGTGCCAGCAGTTACTCGAGGTCGTACACTGAAGCTTTCTTT.

The V and J genes are TRBV5-1 and TRBJ2-1; 10 bases are shared with TRBD1. V lost 7 bases and J lost 6; bases outside the gene matches: 10. The CDR3 has 15 residues. Germline CDR1 reads SGHRS; CDR2 reads YFSETQ. This CDR3 reads CASGSPGQGTNEQFF. The CDR3 DNA reads as TGCGCCAGCGGCTCCCCGGGACAGGGGACCAATGAGCAGTTCTTC.

The chain couples TRBV5-1 to TRBJ1-5; tentatively, D is TRBD1 (6 bases). V was trimmed by 5 bases and J by 0 bases, leaving 12 bases between them. This CDR3 has 15 residues. Germline assignment: CDR1 SGHRS and CDR2 YFSETQ. The CDR3 DNA is TGCGCCAGCAGGGAGACAGGAAATAGCAATCAGCCCCAGCATTTT. Its translation: CASRETGNSNQPQHF.

This chain joins TRBV9 and TRBJ2-5; D is unclear. V lost 2 bases, J lost 3 bases, and 11 bases lay in between. This CDR3 has 14 amino acids. Germline-derived CDR1 and CDR2 are SGDLS and YYNGEE. The CDR3 loop reads CASSVVQQEETQYF. The CDR3 bases are TGTGCCAGCAGCGTGGTACAGCAGGAAGAGACCCAGTACTTC.

This clone was picked up many times. The gene calls are TRBV7-9 and TRBJ2-5, with 11 bases lining up with TRBD2. Germline V gene sequence: CDR1 SEHNR, CDR2 FQNEAQ (reference sequence). This CDR3 is 16 amino acids long. J lost 4 bases, V lost 5 bases, and 9 bases had no gene match. CDR3 nucleotides: TGTGCCAGCAGCCCACCGACTAGCGGGACCTCAGAGACCCAGTACTTC. Encoded protein: CASSPPTSGTSETQYF.

The gene calls are TRBV10-2 and TRBJ2-7, with 10 bases aligning to TRBD2. CDR1 and CDR2 from the germline V gene are WSHSY and SAAADI. The ends lost 8 bases at V and 2 bases at J; junction bases unmatched: 9. The CDR3 extends over 15 amino acids. This chain's CDR3 is CASGVGSGGPYEQYF. In DNA form, the CDR3 reads TGCGCCAGCGGAGTGGGTAGCGGGGGGCCCTACGAGCAGTACTTC.